This T cell receptor (beta chain) was documented in a study of blood T cell repertoires in COVID-19. Across the whole study: The cDNA or gDNA used as material had been derived from T cells, B-cell-depleted T cells, or PBMCs.

The CDR3 length is 18 residues. This clone is a singleton in its sample. The method was immunoSEQ multiplex PCR; TCRdb's version includes in-frame clones alone and lacks a portion of them. The table lists about 360,000 clones, 70% to 90% of them singletons. Sample: peripheral blood. The TCR was taken from a human donor in a cohort sampled during active COVID-19. This rearrangement joins TRBV21-1 to TRBJ1-1; TRBD1 is the table's D call and was not checked against the DNA. TRBV21-1 is termed a pseudogene. DNA for the CDR3: TGTGCCAGCAGCAAAGGGGACAGGGGCAGGAACCAGGGCACTGAAGCTTTCTTT. Residues: CASSKGDRGRNQGTEAFF.